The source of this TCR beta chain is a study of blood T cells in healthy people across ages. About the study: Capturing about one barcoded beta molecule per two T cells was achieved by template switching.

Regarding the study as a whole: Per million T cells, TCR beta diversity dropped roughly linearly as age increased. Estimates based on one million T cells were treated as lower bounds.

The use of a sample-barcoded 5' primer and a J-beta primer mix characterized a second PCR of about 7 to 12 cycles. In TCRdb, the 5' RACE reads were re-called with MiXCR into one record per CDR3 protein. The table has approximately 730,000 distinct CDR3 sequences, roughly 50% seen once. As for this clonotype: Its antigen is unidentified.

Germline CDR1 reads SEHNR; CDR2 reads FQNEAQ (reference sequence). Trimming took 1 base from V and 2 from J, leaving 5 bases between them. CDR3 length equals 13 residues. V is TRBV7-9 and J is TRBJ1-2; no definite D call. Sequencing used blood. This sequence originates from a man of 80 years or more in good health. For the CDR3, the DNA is TGTGCCAGCAGCTTAGGAGAGAACTATGGCTACACCTTC. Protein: CASSLGENYGYTF.